A single sample gave rise to the 32 T cell receptor beta chains below, sequenced in a study of CD8 T cells in Susac syndrome. After extraction with the RNeasy kit, about 0.5 to 1 ug of the RNA was reverse transcribed using random hexamers. TCRdb re-called the immunoSEQ multiplex PCR reads with MiXCR, one entry per CDR3 protein. The repertoire includes over 65,000 distinct CDR3 sequences, about 93% of them detected once, and around 0.52% sits in the top ten. Source material: CD4+ T cells from PBMCs. Source of these receptors: a human donor with Susac syndrome.

The rearrangement links TRBV5-1 to TRBJ2-2, with 7 positions matching TRBD1. With V trimmed by 4 bases and J by 3 bases, 3 bases remained unmatched. The CDR3 is 14 residues long. CDR1 and CDR2 (germline): SGHRS, YFSETQ. The CDR3 region has the DNA TGCGCCAGCAGCCAGGGGGTAGACACCGGGGAGCTGTTTTTT. Translating it yields CASSQGVDTGELFF. Based on the CDR3 plus reference TRBV5-1 and TRBJ2-2, the full variable domain is KAGVTQTPRYLIKTRGQQVTLSCSPISGHRSVSWYQQTPGQGLQFLFEYFSETQRNKGNFPGRFSGRQFSNSRSEMNVSTLELGDSALYLCASSQGVDTGELFFGEGSRLTVL.

The V and J genes are TRBV11-2 and TRBJ2-5, with 12 bases matching TRBD2. With V trimmed by 5 bases and J by 2 bases, 6 bases remained unmatched. CDR3 size: 16 residues. Germline loops: CDR1 SGHAT, CDR2 FQNNGV. CDR3 DNA sequence: TGTGCCAGCAGCACCGGACTAGCGGGACCACAAGAGACCCAGTACTTC. It translates to CASSTGLAGPQETQYF.

The chain carries TRBV28 and TRBJ2-7; D not certain. V was trimmed by 7 bases and J by 0 bases, leaving 13 bases between them. The CDR3 length is 14 residues. The germline gives CDR1 MDHEN, CDR2 SYDVKM. The CDR3 nucleotides read TGTGCCAGCATTAACTCTGGGAACTCCTACGAGCAGTACTTC. Protein: CASINSGNSYEQYF.

CDR3 sequence reads: CASSVGLYGYTF. The CDR3 nucleotides read TGTGCCAGCAGCGTAGGGCTCTATGGCTACACCTTC. The chain couples TRBV7-2 to TRBJ1-2; D uncertain. From germline, CDR1 is SGHTA and CDR2 FQGNSA. The CDR3 runs 12 residues. V was pared by 5 bases and J by 4 bases, with 8 bases between.

The gene calls are TRBV7-2 and TRBJ2-5; TRBD1 aligns across 7 bases. Trimming removed 6 bases from V and 1 base from J; junction bases left unmatched: 5. The CDR3 consists of 14 residues. Germline lookup yields CDR1 SGHTA and CDR2 FQGNSA. The CDR3 region has the DNA TGTGCCAGCAGGAAGAACAGGGGCCAAGAGACCCAGTACTTC. This translates into CASRKNRGQETQYF. Full variable domain (remainder filled in from reference TRBV7-2 and TRBJ2-5): GAGVSQSPSNKVTEKGKDVELRCDPISGHTALYWYRQSLGQGLEFLIYFQGNSAPDKSGLPSDRFSAERTGGSVSTLTIQRTQQEDSAVYLCASRKNRGQETQYFGPGTRLLVL.

The chain couples TRBV7-2 to TRBJ2-3, with D tentatively TRBD2 (6 bases). The ends were cut back, 4 bases at V and 6 bases at J, with 11 bases in the middle. Germline V CDR1 and CDR2: SGHTA, FQGNSA. This CDR3 is 13 amino acids long. The CDR3, as DNA: TGTGCCAGCAGCTCAGGGACTTTTGATACGCAGTATTTT. This translates into CASSSGTFDTQYF. The entire variable domain, with the rest obtained from reference TRBV7-2 and TRBJ2-3, is as follows: GAGVSQSPSNKVTEKGKDVELRCDPISGHTALYWYRQSLGQGLEFLIYFQGNSAPDKSGLPSDRFSAERTGGSVSTLTIQRTQQEDSAVYLCASSSGTFDTQYFGPGTRLTVL.

The rearrangement joins TRBV19 to TRBJ2-1; possibly TRBD1 for D (5 bases). V was pared by 3 bases and J by 6 bases, with 12 bases between. CDR1 and CDR2 (germline): LNHDA, SQIVND (reference sequence). This CDR3 is built from 14 residues. The CDR3 protein is CASSIQLGPNEQFF. The DNA for the CDR3 is TGTGCCAGTAGTATTCAACTGGGGCCCAATGAGCAGTTCTTC.

The chain has TRBV19 and TRBJ1-5; D remains unclear. The CDR3 contains 13 residues. V dropped 2 bases and J dropped 6 bases, with 8 bases sitting between them. Germline assignment: CDR1 LNHDA and CDR2 SQIVND (reference sequence). The CDR3 DNA sequence: TGTGCCAGTAGTATACCGGAGACTCAGCCCCAGCATTTT. Amino acid sequence: CASSIPETQPQHF. Full variable domain (rest looked up from reference TRBV19 and TRBJ1-5): DGGITQSPKYLFRKEGQNVTLSCEQNLNHDAMYWYRQDPGQGLRLIYYSQIVNDFQKGDIAEGYSVSREKKESFPLTVTSAQKNPTAFYLCASSIPETQPQHFGDGTRLSIL.

V is TRBV19 and J is TRBJ2-7, with D perhaps TRBD1 or TRBD2 (5 bases each). CDR1 is LNHDA and CDR2 is SQIVND in the germline V gene (reference sequence). Trimming took off 3 bases at V and 6 bases at J, with 9 bases between the two ends. This CDR3 contains 12 residues. The CDR3 nucleotides read TGTGCCAGTAGTATTCCGGGGCTCGAGCAGTACTTC. Translating gives CASSIPGLEQYF.

The V gene is TRBV7-2, the J gene TRBJ1-2, with D perhaps matching TRBD1 (6 bases). The CDR3 is 16 amino acids. Per the germline V gene, CDR1 is SGHTA and CDR2 is FQGNSA. V was pared by 0 bases and J by 7 bases, with 18 bases between. CDR3 sequence reads: CASSLANQGIAAGYTF. CDR3 DNA sequence: TGTGCCAGCAGCTTAGCGAATCAGGGGATCGCCGCTGGCTACACCTTC.

This chain links TRBV27 with TRBJ2-7; 10 bases are shared with TRBD2. V shed 2 bases and J 6 bases; nucleotides not matched to a gene: 10. This CDR3 is 16 amino acids long. The germline V gene encodes CDR1 MNHEY and CDR2 SMNVEV (reference sequence). This CDR3 is CASSLQKTSGSVEQYF. The CDR3, as DNA: TGTGCCAGCAGTTTACAAAAGACTAGCGGGTCTGTCGAGCAGTACTTC.

CDR3 nucleotide sequence: TGTGCCAGTAGAGGGGGCAATAGCAATCAGCCCCAGCATTTT. It specifies CASRGGNSNQPQHF. This sequence joins TRBV19 and TRBJ1-5, with TRBD1 identical over 7 bases. The CDR3 covers 14 residues. After removal of 6 bases from V and 0 bases from J, the junction contained 2 bases not matched to a gene. CDR1 is LNHDA and CDR2 is SQIVND in the germline V gene (reference sequence).

In the case of this clonotype: Germline and junction disagree at one end, which may indicate a read error. The chain joins TRBV29-1 to TRBJ2-1; 7 bases fit TRBD2. Germline CDR1 and CDR2: SQVTM and ANQGSEA. The CDR3 has 10 amino acids. The CDR3 region has the DNA TGCAGCGTTGGTCGGGGGGAGCGGTTCTTC. Its translation: CSVGRGERFF.

The rearrangement joins TRBV12-3 or TRBV12-4 to TRBJ1-1; no clear D gene. Trimming cost V 6 bases and J 2 bases, with 13 bases left between them. The CDR3 consists of 14 residues. The CDR3 region has the DNA TGTGCCAGCAGGCCTGTCCTTCGAAACACTGAAGCTTTCTTT. It translates to CASRPVLRNTEAFF.

The chain is built from TRBV7-6 and TRBJ2-5, with D possibly called TRBD1 or TRBD2 (5 bases each). Germline assignment: CDR1 SGHVS and CDR2 FNYEAQ. Between the trimmed V and J ends, which lost 3 bases and 4 bases, there was a span of 9 bases. The CDR3 is 13 amino acids. CDR3 bases: TGTGCCAGCAGCTTGGGGGAGCTAGAGACCCAGTACTTC. It codes for CASSLGELETQYF.

The genes are TRBV20-1 and TRBJ2-7; TRBD1 agrees at 9 bases. V lost 7 bases to trimming and J lost 6 bases; unmatched junction nucleotides: 13. The length of the CDR3 is 14 residues. CDR1 and CDR2 (germline): DFQATT, SNEGSKA (reference sequence). CDR3 nucleotide sequence: TGCAGTGGCTCCTTTGGGACAGGGACGGGCGAGCAGTACTTC. Its protein product is CSGSFGTGTGEQYF.

In this sample, this clonotype turned up once. The rearrangement links TRBV12-3 or TRBV12-4 to TRBJ1-3, with D unresolved. The CDR3 has 13 amino acids. V lost 7 bases to trimming and J lost 0 bases, with 7 bases between them. The CDR3 coding sequence is TGTGCCAGCAAGCGGAACTCTGGAAACACCATATATTTT. It translates to CASKRNSGNTIYF.

This clonotype was seen only a few times. J is TRBJ2-5 and V is TRBV7-2; the D gene is possibly TRBD1 (7 bases). CDR3 size: 15 residues. Trimming pared 3 bases from V and 5 bases from J, leaving 16 bases between. In germline, CDR1 is SGHTA, CDR2 FQGNSA. CDR3 bases: TGTGCCAGCAGCTTCAGCAGGGGGGCCCGGGAGACCCAGTACTTC. Translated: CASSFSRGARETQYF.

The genes are TRBV2 and TRBJ2-5; 12 bases fit TRBD2. This CDR3 region has 14 residues. Germline CDR1 SNHLY, CDR2 FYNNEI. Trimming removed 7 bases from V and 5 bases from J; junction bases left unmatched: 5. Written as DNA, the CDR3 is TGTGCCAGCACCCTAGCGGGGGGGCAGGAGACCCAGTACTTC. This gives the protein CASTLAGGQETQYF. Full variable domain (outside the CDR3, taken from reference TRBV2 and TRBJ2-5): EPEVTQTPSHQVTQMGQEVILRCVPISNHLYFYWYRQILGQKVEFLVSFYNNEISEKSEIFDDQFSVERPDGSNFTLKIRSTKLEDSAMYFCASTLAGGQETQYFGPGTRLLVL.

The chain recombines TRBV23-1 with TRBJ1-1; 7 bases match TRBD1. TRBV23-1 is filed as an ORF, its function uncertain. This CDR3 region has 12 residues. V shed 7 bases and J 7 bases; nucleotides not matched to a gene: 6. DNA for the CDR3: TGCGCCAGCACTCCTCGGGACAGTGAAGCTTTCTTT. Its translation is CASTPRDSEAFF.

The chain links TRBV14 to TRBJ2-5; D might be TRBD2 (6 bases). The CDR3 is 15 residues long. Between the trimmed V and J ends, which lost 1 base and 9 bases, there was a span of 18 bases. CDR1 SGHDN and CDR2 FVKESK come from the germline V gene. For the CDR3, the DNA is TGTGCCAGCAGCCAAGTAATCGGGCTAAGGGAGGCCCAGTACTTC. It encodes CASSQVIGLREAQYF.

Here the CDR3 reads CASSLSMTSGNTDTQYF. CDR3 DNA: TGCGCCAGCAGCTTGTCGATGACTAGCGGAAACACAGATACGCAGTATTTT. The chain carries TRBV5-1 and TRBJ2-3, with 9 positions matching TRBD2. Germline trimming cut 1 base from V and 2 bases from J; bases unmatched to any gene: 8. CDR1 and CDR2 from the germline V gene are SGHRS and YFSETQ. The CDR3 runs to 17 residues.

The genes are TRBV4-3 and TRBJ2-1, with D uncertain. Trimming stripped 4 bases from V and 0 bases from J, with 10 bases between. The CDR3 spans 15 residues. In germline, CDR1 is LGHNA, CDR2 YSLEER. As DNA, the CDR3 is TGCGCCAGCAGCCCAGAGATTAGCTCCTACAATGAGCAGTTCTTC. Translated: CASSPEISSYNEQFF.

The rearrangement uses TRBV19 and TRBJ1-1; TRBD1 might be the D (6 bases). The germline gives CDR1 LNHDA, CDR2 SQIVND (reference sequence). The germline V and J ends were trimmed by 5 bases and 3 bases, with 16 bases remaining between them. This CDR3 is 15 amino acids long. In DNA form, the CDR3 reads TGTGCCAGTAGTGCTTTACAGGGCGGGGACACTGAAGCTTTCTTT. This codes for CASSALQGGDTEAFF.

The rearrangement uses TRBV4-2 and TRBJ2-1; 13 positions match TRBD2. V trimming: 3 bases; J trimming: 2 bases; junction bases outside the gene matches: 10. CDR1 and CDR2 from the germline V gene are LGHNA and YNFKEQ. The CDR3 totals 19 residues. The DNA of the CDR3 is TGTGCCAGCAGCCACGCTGTGACTAGCGGGAGGACCCCCTACAATGAGCAGTTCTTC. Translation: CASSHAVTSGRTPYNEQFF.

This chain uses TRBV29-1 with TRBJ2-1; a weak D match, TRBD2 (6 bases). V was shortened by 2 bases and J by 6 bases, with 14 bases between the two germline ends. CDR1 and CDR2 from the germline V gene are SQVTM and ANQGSEA. The CDR3 spans 14 residues. CDR3 DNA: TGCAGCGTTGAAAACTGGATGGGGGGCAATGAGCAGTTCTTC. Encoded protein: CSVENWMGGNEQFF.

The chain uses TRBV6-5 and TRBJ1-5; TRBD1 aligns across 8 bases. Per the germline V gene, CDR1 is MNHEY and CDR2 is SVGAGI. V lost 6 bases and J lost 6; bases outside the gene matches: 7. CDR3 length: 14 residues. CDR3: CASSSGGGGQPQHF. DNA of the CDR3: TGTGCCAGCAGCTCAGGGGGCGGCGGTCAGCCCCAGCATTTT.

This chain connects TRBV7-2 to TRBJ1-6, with TRBD1 matching over 7 bases. The ends lost 6 bases at V and 10 bases at J; junction bases unmatched: 9. Germline V CDR1 and CDR2: SGHTA, FQGNSA. CDR3 length equals 14 residues. The CDR3 loop is CASSLQGLESPLHF. DNA of the CDR3: TGTGCCAGCAGTCTACAGGGGTTAGAGTCACCCCTCCACTTT.

This clonotype has just a few counts. The V gene is TRBV2, the J gene TRBJ2-7; D possibly corresponds to TRBD1 (6 bases). V lost 4 bases and J 6 bases, leaving 16 bases between the germline ends. From germline, CDR1 is SNHLY and CDR2 FYNNEI. This CDR3 has 14 residues. The CDR3 spells CASSAGQLRGEQYF. The CDR3 region has the DNA TGTGCCAGCAGTGCGGGACAACTACGGGGCGAGCAGTACTTC.

The chain links TRBV7-6 to TRBJ2-1; 8 bases fit TRBD2. This CDR3 contains 16 residues. The V segment lost 4 bases and the J segment 0 bases; nucleotides outside the gene matches: 5. Germline CDR1 SGHVS, CDR2 FNYEAQ. In DNA, the CDR3 is TGTGCCAGCAGCTGGGTTGCGGGAGGCTCCTACAATGAGCAGTTCTTC. Protein product: CASSWVAGGSYNEQFF. The entire variable domain, with the rest obtained from reference TRBV7-6 and TRBJ2-1, is as follows: GAGVSQSPRYKVTKRGQDVALRCDPISGHVSLYWYRQALGQGPEFLTYFNYEAQQDKSGLPNDRFSAERPEGSISTLTIQRTEQRDSAMYRCASSWVAGGSYNEQFFGPGTRLTVL.

J is TRBJ2-6 and V is TRBV2, with a weak D call TRBD2 (7 bases). Germline V gene data show CDR1 as SNHLY and CDR2 as FYNNEI. Between the trimmed V and J ends, which lost 8 bases and 4 bases, there was a span of 15 bases. The CDR3 sequence is 15 residues long. The CDR3 DNA reads TGTGCCAGCTTTATTGGGGGGGCCGGGGCCAACGTCCTGACTTTC. It is translated as CASFIGGAGANVLTF.

V and J are TRBV5-1 and TRBJ2-1, with 8 bases that match TRBD1. Unmatched junction bases numbered 1, after V lost 0 bases and J lost 8 bases. Germline values: CDR1 SGHRS, CDR2 YFSETQ. This CDR3 has 13 amino acids. CDR3 loop: CASSLDRGYEQFF. The DNA of the CDR3 is TGCGCCAGCAGCTTGGACAGGGGGTATGAGCAGTTCTTC. The full variable domain, its missing parts supplied by reference TRBV5-1 and TRBJ2-1, is KAGVTQTPRYLIKTRGQQVTLSCSPISGHRSVSWYQQTPGQGLQFLFEYFSETQRNKGNFPGRFSGRQFSNSRSEMNVSTLELGDSALYLCASSLDRGYEQFFGPGTRLTVL.